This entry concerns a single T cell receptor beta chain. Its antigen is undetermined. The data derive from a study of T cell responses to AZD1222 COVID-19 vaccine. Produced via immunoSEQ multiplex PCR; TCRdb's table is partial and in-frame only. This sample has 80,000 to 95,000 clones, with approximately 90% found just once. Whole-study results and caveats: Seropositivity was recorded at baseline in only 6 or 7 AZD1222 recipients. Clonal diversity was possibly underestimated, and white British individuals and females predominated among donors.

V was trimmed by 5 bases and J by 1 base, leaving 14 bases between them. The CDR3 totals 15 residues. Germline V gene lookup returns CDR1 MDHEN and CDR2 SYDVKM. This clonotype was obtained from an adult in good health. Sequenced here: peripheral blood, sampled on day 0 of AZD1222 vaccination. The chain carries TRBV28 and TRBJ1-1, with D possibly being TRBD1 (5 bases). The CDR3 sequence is CASSLPGLRNTEAFF. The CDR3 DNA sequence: TGTGCCAGCAGTCTACCGGGACTGAGGAACACTGAAGCTTTCTTT.